This T cell receptor beta chain emerged from a study of blood T cell repertoires in COVID-19. Overall study context: COVID-19 samples collected from the United States, Italy and Spain covered acute and convalescent phases. The analysed material was cDNA or gDNA that came from T cells, B-cell-depleted T cells, or PBMCs.

V was cut by 5 bases and J by 2 bases, with 21 bases left in between. The germline V gene has CDR1 SGHAT and CDR2 FQNNGV. There are 17 residues in the CDR3. Under the authors' procedure: Amplification of reference gene primers provided the estimated nucleated cell counts. The assay was immunoSEQ multiplex PCR, and TCRdb's table has in-frame clones only and misses some. D and trimming come from the DNA, and the V and J calls and clone size come from that table. Found here are approximately 220,000 clones, 84% of them singletons; the top ten hold roughly 4.6%. The sequenced material came from peripheral blood. The chain couples TRBV11-2 to TRBJ2-5; unclear D gene. The receptor comes from a woman aged 60 to 75 who had recovered from COVID-19. This chain's CDR3 is CASSIRSRLRVQETQYF. CDR3 DNA sequence: TGTGCCAGCAGCATCCGCTCGCGGCTCCGGGTACAAGAGACCCAGTACTTC.